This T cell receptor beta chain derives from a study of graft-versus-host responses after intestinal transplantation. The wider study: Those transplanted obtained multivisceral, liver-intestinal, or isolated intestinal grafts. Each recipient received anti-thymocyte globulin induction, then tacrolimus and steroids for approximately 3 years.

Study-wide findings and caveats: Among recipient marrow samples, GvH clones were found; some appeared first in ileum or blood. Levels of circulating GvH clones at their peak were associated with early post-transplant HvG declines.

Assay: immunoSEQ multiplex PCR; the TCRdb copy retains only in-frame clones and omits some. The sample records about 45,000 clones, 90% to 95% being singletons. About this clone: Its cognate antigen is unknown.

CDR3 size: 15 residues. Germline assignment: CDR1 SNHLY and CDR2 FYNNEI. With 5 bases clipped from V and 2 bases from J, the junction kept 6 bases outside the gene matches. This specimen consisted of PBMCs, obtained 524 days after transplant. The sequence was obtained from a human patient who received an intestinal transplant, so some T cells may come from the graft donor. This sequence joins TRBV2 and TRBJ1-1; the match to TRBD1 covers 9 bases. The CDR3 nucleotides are TGTGCCAGCAGTCGACAGGGGGTGGGTAACACTGAAGCTTTCTTT. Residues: CASSRQGVGNTEAFF.